The 3 T cell receptor beta chains reported below all come from one sample, sequenced in a study of shared clonotypes between healthy human individuals. Measured with immunoSEQ multiplex PCR; TCRdb has only the in-frame clones, and not every one. The data hold about 1.4 million clones, with roughly 96% observed a single time. The sample comprised naive CD4+ T cells sorted from blood. Regarding subset: CD45RA+ positively selected. These receptors all come from a young man in good health.

V gene TRBV25-1 combines with J gene TRBJ2-6; possible D gene TRBD1, 5 bases. Germline CDR1 is MGHDK and CDR2 is SYGVNS. This CDR3 is built from 18 residues. V was clipped by 4 bases and J by 5 bases, with 21 bases between them. In DNA form, the CDR3 reads TGTGCCAGCAGTGGTGAATCAGATGGACAAAGTCGGGCCAACGTCCTGACTTTC. As protein: CASSGESDGQSRANVLTF.

Comments on this clone: Other nucleotide sequences from this sample produce the same CDR3. V and J are TRBV7-9 and TRBJ1-5; D remains ambiguous. The CDR3 consists of 15 residues. The V gene lost 1 base and the J gene lost 0 bases, with 7 bases spanning the gap. Germline loops: CDR1 SEHNR, CDR2 FQNEAQ (reference sequence). In DNA form, the CDR3 reads TGTGCCAGCAGCTTAGGTGGGTATAGCAATCAGCCCCAGCATTTT. Residues: CASSLGGYSNQPQHF.

V gene TRBV6-1 combines with J gene TRBJ2-5; TRBD2 matches 15 bases. With V trimmed by 6 bases and J by 6 bases, 5 bases remained unmatched. CDR1 and CDR2 from the germline V gene are MNHNS and SASEGT. The CDR3 spans 15 residues. This CDR3 reads CASRPGLAGGKTQYF. CDR3 DNA: TGTGCCAGCAGACCAGGACTAGCGGGAGGGAAGACCCAGTACTTC.